The T cell receptor beta chain described here comes from a study of blood T cell repertoires in COVID-19. Across the study: Sites across the United States, Italy and Spain contributed samples from acute and convalescent COVID-19. PBMCs, B-cell-depleted T cells, or T cells were the source of the cDNA or gDNA that made up the material.

The sample holds one count of this clone. Authors' processing steps: For nucleated cells, counts were estimated from reference gene primer amplification. The data were produced by immunoSEQ multiplex PCR, yet TCRdb's version contains in-frame clones alone and is incomplete. V, J and clone size derive from that table, while D and trimming were established from the DNA sequence. The table includes about 180,000 clones, roughly four fifths detected once. CDR1 is LNHDA and CDR2 is SQIVND in the germline V gene (reference sequence). This CDR3 contains 17 residues. With 6 bases clipped from V and 6 bases from J, the junction kept 11 bases outside the gene matches. During active infection, Seattle patients enrolled and were then monitored through disease.

The chain recombines TRBV19 with TRBJ2-2; 12 bases are shared with TRBD2. The sample taken for sequencing was peripheral blood. The receptor was isolated from a woman in her 70s with COVID-19, enrolled during active disease. The CDR3 reads CASSRPLAGGRSGELFF. CDR3 nucleotides: TGTGCCAGTAGCCGCCCCCTAGCGGGAGGGAGGTCCGGGGAGCTGTTTTTT. The variable domain in full, completed from reference TRBV19 and TRBJ2-2, reads DGGITQSPKYLFRKEGQNVTLSCEQNLNHDAMYWYRQDPGQGLRLIYYSQIVNDFQKGDIAEGYSVSREKKESFPLTVTSAQKNPTAFYLCASSRPLAGGRSGELFFGEGSRLTVL.